This T cell receptor beta chain was sequenced during a study of cytomegalovirus exposure and HLA in healthy donors. The primer mix had 60 Vbeta and 13 Jbeta primers. The assay was immunoSEQ multiplex PCR, and TCRdb's table has in-frame clones only and misses some. The sample records about 130,000 clones, roughly 84% being singletons. This CDR3 spans 11 amino acids. The germline V gene encodes CDR1 MNHNY and CDR2 SVGAGI (reference sequence). V gave up 5 bases and J gave up 1 base, with 3 bases separating them. This receptor was identified in a man between 45 and 60 years old in good health and CMV-seronegative. The V gene is TRBV6-6, the J gene TRBJ2-7, with no clear D. Sequenced input: PBMCs. DNA for the CDR3: TGTGCCAGCAGTACATCCTACGAGCAGTACTTC. It codes for CASSTSYEQYF.